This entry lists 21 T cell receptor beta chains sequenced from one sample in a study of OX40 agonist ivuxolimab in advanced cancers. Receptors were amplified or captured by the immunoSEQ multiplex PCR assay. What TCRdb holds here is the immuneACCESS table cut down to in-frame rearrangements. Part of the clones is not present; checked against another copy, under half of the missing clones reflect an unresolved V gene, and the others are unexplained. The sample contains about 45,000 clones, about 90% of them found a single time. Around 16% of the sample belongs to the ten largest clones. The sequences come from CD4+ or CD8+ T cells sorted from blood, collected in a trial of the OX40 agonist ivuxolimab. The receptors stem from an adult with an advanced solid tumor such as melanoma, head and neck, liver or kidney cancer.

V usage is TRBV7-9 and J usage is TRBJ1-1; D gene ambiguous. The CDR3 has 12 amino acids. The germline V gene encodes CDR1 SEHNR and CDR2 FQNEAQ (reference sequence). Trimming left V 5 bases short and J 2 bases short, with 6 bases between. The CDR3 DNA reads TGTGCCAGCAGCCAATATAACACTGAAGCTTTCTTT. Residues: CASSQYNTEAFF.

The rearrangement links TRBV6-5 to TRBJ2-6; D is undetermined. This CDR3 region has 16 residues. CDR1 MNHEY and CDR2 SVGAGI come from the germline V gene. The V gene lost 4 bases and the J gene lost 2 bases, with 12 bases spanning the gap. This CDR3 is CASSSWMTTGANVLTF. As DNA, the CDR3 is TGTGCCAGCAGTTCCTGGATGACCACTGGGGCCAACGTCCTGACTTTC.

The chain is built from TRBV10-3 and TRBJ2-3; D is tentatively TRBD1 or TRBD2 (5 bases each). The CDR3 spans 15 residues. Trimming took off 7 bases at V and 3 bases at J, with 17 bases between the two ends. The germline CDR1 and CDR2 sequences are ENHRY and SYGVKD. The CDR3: CAITGGDLSTDTQYF. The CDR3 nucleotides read TGTGCCATCACCGGTGGGGACCTGTCGACAGATACGCAGTATTTT.

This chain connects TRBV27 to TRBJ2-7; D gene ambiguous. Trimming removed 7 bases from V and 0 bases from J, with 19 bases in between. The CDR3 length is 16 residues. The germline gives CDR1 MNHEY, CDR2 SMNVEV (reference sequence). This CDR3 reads CASKTFGAGSSYEQYF. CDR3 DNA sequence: TGTGCCAGCAAGACCTTCGGTGCAGGAAGCTCCTACGAGCAGTACTTC.

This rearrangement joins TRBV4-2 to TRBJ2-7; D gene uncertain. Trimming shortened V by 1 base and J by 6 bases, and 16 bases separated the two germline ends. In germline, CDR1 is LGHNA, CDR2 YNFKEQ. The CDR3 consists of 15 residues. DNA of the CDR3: TGTGCCAGCAGCCAAGGCAGTACCAACCACGTCGAGCAGTACTTC. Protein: CASSQGSTNHVEQYF.

CDR3 residues: CATHPGGPYNEQFF. CDR3 bases: TGCGCCACCCACCCGGGGGGTCCCTACAATGAGCAGTTCTTC. This chain joins TRBV10-2 and TRBJ2-1, with 7 nucleotides matching TRBD2. After removal of 10 bases from V and 2 bases from J, the junction contained 8 bases not matched to a gene. Germline values: CDR1 WSHSY, CDR2 SAAADI. This CDR3 region has 14 residues.

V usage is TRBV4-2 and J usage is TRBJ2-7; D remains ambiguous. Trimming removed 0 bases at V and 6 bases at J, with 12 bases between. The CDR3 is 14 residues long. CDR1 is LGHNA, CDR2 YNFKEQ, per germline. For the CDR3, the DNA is TGTGCCAGCAGCCAAGATTGGGGTAGATCCGAGCAGTACTTC. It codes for CASSQDWGRSEQYF.

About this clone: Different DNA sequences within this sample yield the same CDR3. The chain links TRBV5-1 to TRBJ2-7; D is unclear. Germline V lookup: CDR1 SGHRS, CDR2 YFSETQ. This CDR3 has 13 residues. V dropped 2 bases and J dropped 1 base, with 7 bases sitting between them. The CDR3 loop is CASSLTDSYEQYF. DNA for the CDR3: TGCGCCAGCAGCTTAACAGATTCCTACGAGCAGTACTTC.

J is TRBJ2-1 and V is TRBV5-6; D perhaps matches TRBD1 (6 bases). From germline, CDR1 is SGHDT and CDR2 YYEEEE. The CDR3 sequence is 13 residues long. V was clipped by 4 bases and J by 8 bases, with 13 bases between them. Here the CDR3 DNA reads TGTGCCAGCAGCCTGGGGGCGAACCATGAGCAGTTCTTC. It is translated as CASSLGANHEQFF.

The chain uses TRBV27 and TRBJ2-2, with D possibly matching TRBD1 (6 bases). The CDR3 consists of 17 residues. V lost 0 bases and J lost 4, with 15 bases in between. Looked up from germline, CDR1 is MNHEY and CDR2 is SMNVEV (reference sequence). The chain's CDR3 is CASSLSLARGVTGELFF. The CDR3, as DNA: TGTGCCAGCAGTTTATCGCTTGCCAGGGGAGTCACCGGGGAGCTGTTTTTT.

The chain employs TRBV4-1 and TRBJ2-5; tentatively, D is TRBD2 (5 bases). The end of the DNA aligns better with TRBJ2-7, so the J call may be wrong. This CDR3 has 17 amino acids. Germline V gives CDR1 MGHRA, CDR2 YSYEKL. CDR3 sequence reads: CASSHPPEGSRLYEQYF. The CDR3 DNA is TGCGCCAGCAGCCACCCCCCCGAGGGATCCCGCCTCTACGAGCAGTACTTC.

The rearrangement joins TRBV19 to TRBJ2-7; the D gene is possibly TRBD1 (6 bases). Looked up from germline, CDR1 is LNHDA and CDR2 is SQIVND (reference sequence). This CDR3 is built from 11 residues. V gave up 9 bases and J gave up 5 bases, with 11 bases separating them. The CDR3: CASAYRDEQYF. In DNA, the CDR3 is TGTGCCAGCGCTTACAGGGACGAGCAGTACTTC. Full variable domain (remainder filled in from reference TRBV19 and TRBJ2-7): DGGITQSPKYLFRKEGQNVTLSCEQNLNHDAMYWYRQDPGQGLRLIYYSQIVNDFQKGDIAEGYSVSREKKESFPLTVTSAQKNPTAFYLCASAYRDEQYFGPGTRLTVT.

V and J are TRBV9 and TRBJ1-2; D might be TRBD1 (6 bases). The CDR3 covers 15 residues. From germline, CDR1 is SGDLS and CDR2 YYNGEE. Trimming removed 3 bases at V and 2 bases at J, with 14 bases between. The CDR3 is CASSALGQRNYGYTF. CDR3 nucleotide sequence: TGTGCCAGCAGCGCTCTTGGACAGCGGAACTATGGCTACACCTTC.

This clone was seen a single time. The CDR3 region has the DNA TGCAGCGTTGATCACGGTGGGTACAATGAGCAGTTCTTC. It translates to CSVDHGGYNEQFF. The gene calls are TRBV29-1 and TRBJ2-1; D is unclear. The CDR3 length is 13 residues. Between the trimmed V and J ends, which lost 3 bases and 4 bases, there was a span of 10 bases. Looked up from germline, CDR1 is SQVTM and CDR2 is ANQGSEA.

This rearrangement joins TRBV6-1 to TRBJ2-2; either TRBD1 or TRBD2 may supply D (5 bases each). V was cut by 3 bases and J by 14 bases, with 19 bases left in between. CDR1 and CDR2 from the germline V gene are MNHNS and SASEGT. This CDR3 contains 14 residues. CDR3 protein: CASSEYVGTGRLFF. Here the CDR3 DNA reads TGTGCCAGCAGTGAGTACGTCGGGACCGGGCGACTGTTTTTT.

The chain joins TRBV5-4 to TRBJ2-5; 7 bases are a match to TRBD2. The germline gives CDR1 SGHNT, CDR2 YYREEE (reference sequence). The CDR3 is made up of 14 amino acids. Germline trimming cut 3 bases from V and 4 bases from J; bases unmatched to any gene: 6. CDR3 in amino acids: CASSYFAGVETQYF. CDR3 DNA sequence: TGTGCCAGCAGCTACTTTGCGGGAGTAGAGACCCAGTACTTC.

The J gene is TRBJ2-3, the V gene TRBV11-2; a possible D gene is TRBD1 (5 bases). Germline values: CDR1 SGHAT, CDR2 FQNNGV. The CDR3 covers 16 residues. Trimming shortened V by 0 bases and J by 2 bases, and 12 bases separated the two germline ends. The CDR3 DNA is TGTGCCAGCAGCTTAGAGTTTGGCGGACACACAGATACGCAGTATTTT. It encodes CASSLEFGGHTDTQYF.

CDR3 nucleotides: TGTGCCAGCAGCGCGGGTCTAGAGGGGGTATACTACGAGCAGTACTTC. This codes for CASSAGLEGVYYEQYF. This rearrangement joins TRBV13 to TRBJ2-7; weak D call: TRBD1 (6 bases). The length of the CDR3 is 16 residues. V was trimmed by 5 bases and J by 3 bases, leaving 20 bases between them. Germline V lookup: CDR1 PRHDT, CDR2 FYEKMQ (reference sequence). Full variable domain (outside the CDR3, taken from reference TRBV13 and TRBJ2-7): AAGVIQSPRHLIKEKRETATLKCYPIPRHDTVYWYQQGPGQDPQFLISFYEKMQSDKGSIPDRFSAQQFSDYHSELNMSSLELGDSALYFCASSAGLEGVYYEQYFGPGTRLTVT.

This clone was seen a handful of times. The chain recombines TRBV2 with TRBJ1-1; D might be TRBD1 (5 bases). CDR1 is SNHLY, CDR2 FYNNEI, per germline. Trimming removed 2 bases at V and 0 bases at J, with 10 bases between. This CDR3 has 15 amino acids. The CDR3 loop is CASSERQGMNTEAFF. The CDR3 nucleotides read TGTGCCAGCAGTGAAAGGCAGGGAATGAACACTGAAGCTTTCTTT. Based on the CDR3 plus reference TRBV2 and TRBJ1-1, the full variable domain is EPEVTQTPSHQVTQMGQEVILRCVPISNHLYFYWYRQILGQKVEFLVSFYNNEISEKSEIFDDQFSVERPDGSNFTLKIRSTKLEDSAMYFCASSERQGMNTEAFFGQGTRLTVV.

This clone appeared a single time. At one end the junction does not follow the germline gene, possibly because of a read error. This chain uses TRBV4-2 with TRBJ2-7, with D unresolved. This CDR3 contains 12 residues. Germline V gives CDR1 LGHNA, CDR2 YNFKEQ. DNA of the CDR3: TGTGCCAGCAGCCAAGCTTCCGCGGAAGTTCACTTC. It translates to CASSQASAEVHF.

DNA for the CDR3: TGTGCCAGCAGCTTAGACGGCGGCTACTACGAGCAGTACTTC. Its protein is CASSLDGGYYEQYF. This chain links TRBV7-6 with TRBJ2-7; D is uncertain. Trimming took 1 base from V and 3 from J, leaving 10 bases between them. CDR1 and CDR2 from the germline V gene are SGHVS and FNYEAQ. CDR3 length: 14 amino acids.